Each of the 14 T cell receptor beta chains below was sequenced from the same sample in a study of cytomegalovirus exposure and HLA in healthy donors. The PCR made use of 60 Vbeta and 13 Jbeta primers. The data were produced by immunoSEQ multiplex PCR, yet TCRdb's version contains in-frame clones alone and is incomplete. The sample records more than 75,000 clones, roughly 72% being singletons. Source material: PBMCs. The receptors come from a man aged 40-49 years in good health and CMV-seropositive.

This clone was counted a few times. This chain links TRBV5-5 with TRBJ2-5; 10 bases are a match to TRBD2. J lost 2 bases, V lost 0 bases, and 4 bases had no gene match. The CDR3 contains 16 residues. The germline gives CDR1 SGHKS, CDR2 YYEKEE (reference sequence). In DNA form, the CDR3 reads TGTGCCAGCAGCTTGGCCAGGACTAGCGGACAAGAGACCCAGTACTTC. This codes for CASSLARTSGQETQYF.

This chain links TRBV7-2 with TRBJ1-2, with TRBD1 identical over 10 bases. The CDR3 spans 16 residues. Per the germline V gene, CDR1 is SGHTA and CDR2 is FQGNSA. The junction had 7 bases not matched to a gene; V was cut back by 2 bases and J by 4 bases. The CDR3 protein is CASSLLTGGWGYGYTF. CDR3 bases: TGTGCCAGCAGCTTACTGACAGGGGGCTGGGGCTATGGCTACACCTTC.

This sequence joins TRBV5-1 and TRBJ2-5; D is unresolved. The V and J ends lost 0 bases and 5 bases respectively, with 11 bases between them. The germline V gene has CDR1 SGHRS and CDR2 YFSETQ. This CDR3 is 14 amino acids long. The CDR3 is CASSLGHSVETQYF. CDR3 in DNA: TGCGCCAGCAGCTTGGGCCACAGTGTCGAGACCCAGTACTTC.

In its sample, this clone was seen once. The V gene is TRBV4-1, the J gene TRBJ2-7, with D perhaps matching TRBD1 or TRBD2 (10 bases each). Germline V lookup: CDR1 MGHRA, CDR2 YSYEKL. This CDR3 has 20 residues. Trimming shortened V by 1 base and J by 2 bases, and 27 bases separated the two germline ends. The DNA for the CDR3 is TGCGCCAGCAGCCAAGTCTTGGGGACAGGGGAAGCGGGGGGGACCTACGAGCAGTACTTC. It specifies CASSQVLGTGEAGGTYEQYF.

DNA of the CDR3: TGTGCCAGTGTACCCCAAGCGGGACACCCAAATCAGCCCCAGCATTTT. Residues: CASVPQAGHPNQPQHF. This rearrangement joins TRBV19 to TRBJ1-5, with D maybe TRBD1 (6 bases). The CDR3 has 16 amino acids. V gave up 8 bases and J gave up 4 bases, with 21 bases separating them. Looked up from germline, CDR1 is LNHDA and CDR2 is SQIVND (reference sequence).

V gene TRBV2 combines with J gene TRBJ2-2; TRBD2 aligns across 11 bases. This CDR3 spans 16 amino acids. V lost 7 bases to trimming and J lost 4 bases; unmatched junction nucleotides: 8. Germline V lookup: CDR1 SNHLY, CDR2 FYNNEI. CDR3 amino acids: CASKVAGGRGTGELFF. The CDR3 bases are TGTGCCAGCAAGGTAGCGGGAGGGCGAGGCACCGGGGAGCTGTTTTTT. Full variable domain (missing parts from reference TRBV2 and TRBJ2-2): EPEVTQTPSHQVTQMGQEVILRCVPISNHLYFYWYRQILGQKVEFLVSFYNNEISEKSEIFDDQFSVERPDGSNFTLKIRSTKLEDSAMYFCASKVAGGRGTGELFFGEGSRLTVL.

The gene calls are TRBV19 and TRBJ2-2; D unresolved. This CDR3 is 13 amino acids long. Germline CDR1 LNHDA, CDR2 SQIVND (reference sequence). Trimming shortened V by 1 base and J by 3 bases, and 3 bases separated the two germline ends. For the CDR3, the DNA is TGTGCCAGTAGTATAGCAGACACCGGGGAGCTGTTTTTT. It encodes CASSIADTGELFF.

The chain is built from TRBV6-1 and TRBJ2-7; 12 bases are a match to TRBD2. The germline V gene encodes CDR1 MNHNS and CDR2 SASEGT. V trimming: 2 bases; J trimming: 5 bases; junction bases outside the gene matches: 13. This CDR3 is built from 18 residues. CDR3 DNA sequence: TGTGCCAGCAGTGAAAGGAGGCAGTTAACTAGCGGGAGGAACGAGCAGTACTTC. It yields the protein CASSERRQLTSGRNEQYF.

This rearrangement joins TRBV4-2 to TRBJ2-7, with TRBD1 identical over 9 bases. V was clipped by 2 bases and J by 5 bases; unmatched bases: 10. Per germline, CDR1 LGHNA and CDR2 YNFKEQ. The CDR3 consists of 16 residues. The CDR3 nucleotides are TGTGCCAGCAGCCAAAAGGTAGGGACAGGGTCCCACGAGCAGTACTTC. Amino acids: CASSQKVGTGSHEQYF.

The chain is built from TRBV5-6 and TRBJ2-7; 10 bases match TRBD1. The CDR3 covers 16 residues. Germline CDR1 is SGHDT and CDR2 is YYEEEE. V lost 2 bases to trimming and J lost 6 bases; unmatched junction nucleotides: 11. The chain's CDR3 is CASSLPGTGAFVEQYF. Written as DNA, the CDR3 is TGTGCCAGCAGCTTACCCGGGACAGGGGCCTTTGTCGAGCAGTACTTC.

CDR3 region: CASSLSQGNEQYF. Written as DNA, the CDR3 is TGTGCCAGCTCACTATCCCAGGGTAACGAGCAGTACTTC. The chain combines TRBV18 with TRBJ2-7; tentatively, D is TRBD1 (5 bases). The CDR3 has 13 residues. V was clipped by 4 bases and J by 5 bases, with 12 bases between them. CDR1 is KGHSH, CDR2 LQKENI, per germline.

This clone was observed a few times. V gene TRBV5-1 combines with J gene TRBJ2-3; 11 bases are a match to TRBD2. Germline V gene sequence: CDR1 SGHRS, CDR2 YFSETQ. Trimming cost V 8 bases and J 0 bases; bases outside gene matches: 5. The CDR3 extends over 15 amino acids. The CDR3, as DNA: TGCGCCAGTACTAGCGGGAGTGCTAGCACAGATACGCAGTATTTT. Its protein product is CASTSGSASTDTQYF.

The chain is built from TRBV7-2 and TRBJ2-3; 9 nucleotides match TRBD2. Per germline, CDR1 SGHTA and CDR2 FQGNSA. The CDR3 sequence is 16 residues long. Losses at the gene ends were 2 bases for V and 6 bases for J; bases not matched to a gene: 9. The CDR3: CASSLYGGRAPDTQYF. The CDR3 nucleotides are TGTGCCAGCAGCTTATACGGCGGGAGGGCCCCTGATACGCAGTATTTT.

The CDR3 DNA is TGTGCCAGCAGTTATAAGGGGCCCCCCCACGAGCAGTACTTC. It specifies CASSYKGPPHEQYF. J is TRBJ2-5 and V is TRBV27; TRBD1 is a possible D gene (5 bases). The J call may be in error: the DNA end matches TRBJ2-7 better. The germline V gene has CDR1 MNHEY and CDR2 SMNVEV (reference sequence). The CDR3 runs to 14 residues.